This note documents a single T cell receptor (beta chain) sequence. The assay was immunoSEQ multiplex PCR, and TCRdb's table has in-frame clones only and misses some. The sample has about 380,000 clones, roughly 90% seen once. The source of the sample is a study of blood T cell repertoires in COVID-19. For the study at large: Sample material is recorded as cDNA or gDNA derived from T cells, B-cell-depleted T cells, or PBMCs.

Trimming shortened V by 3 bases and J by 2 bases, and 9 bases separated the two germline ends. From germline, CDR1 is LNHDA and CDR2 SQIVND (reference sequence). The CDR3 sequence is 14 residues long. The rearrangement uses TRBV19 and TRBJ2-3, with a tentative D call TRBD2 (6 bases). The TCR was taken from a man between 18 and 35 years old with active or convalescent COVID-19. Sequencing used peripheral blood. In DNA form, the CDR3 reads TGTGCCAGTAGTATTGGGCGGGACACAGATACGCAGTATTTT. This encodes CASSIGRDTDTQYF.